The rows below give T cell receptor beta chains drawn from one sample of a study of T and B cells in COVID-19 patients. TCRdb re-called the multiplex PCR reads with MiXCR, one entry per CDR3 protein. The sample lists approximately 3,000 distinct CDR3 sequences; roughly 22% were seen once. Sample: blood. The source of these receptors is a human donor with active COVID-19. The conserved cysteine and the conserved F or W are not part of the CDR3 here.

CDR3	V
SAMEGSAYNSPLH	TRBV20-1
ASGGLAQDTQY	TRBV5-1
AWSTSGNTIY	TRBV30
ASSLGAAYEQY	TRBV5-1
ASSIRSRHLQETQY	TRBV19
ASSLSSGFFPYEQY	TRBV13
ASSPPGRALQETQY	TRBV18
ASSHYDGTEAF	TRBV19
ASSEYQVGYT	TRBV6-1
ASSWGGPSDDTQY	TRBV7-2
ASSEAWDRGEAF	TRBV6-1
ASSIASGGNTGELF	TRBV5-4
ASSSIGGIYT	TRBV12-3/TRBV12-4
ASRETENTEAF	TRBV6-5
SVRPGLGNEKLF	TRBV29-1
ASTFGPNTEAF	TRBV5-6
ASSLAGTGGYEQY	TRBV7-2
AWDRGQETQY	TRBV30
ASNPGLAVVVQETQY	TRBV6-2/TRBV6-3
SAPLGGNTGELF	TRBV20-1
ASSWGQGEQY	TRBV5-1
AWAGVSGSYEQY	TRBV30
ASLNPGGGAF	TRBV12-3/TRBV12-4
AISDKVYEQY	TRBV10-3
ASRDRGWGDIQY	TRBV27
ASSLVSSYRNEQF	TRBV5-5
ASSSYQETQY	TRBV7-2
ASSFLFGHPGKQETQY	TRBV12-3/TRBV12-4
SATEPGGTDTQY	TRBV20-1
ASSRIGNEQF	TRBV12-3/TRBV12-4
SARDGQMNGELF	TRBV20-1
ASSPVDSGRALETQY	TRBV18
ASSPQGGMGYNEQF	TRBV5-1
ASSLEGFIYGYT	TRBV5-5
ASSDTSGRGKMETQY	TRBV6-2/TRBV6-3
ASSPTGTYGYT	TRBV18
ASSPGLAGGQHYEQY	TRBV6-2/TRBV6-3
ASSLGESTNYGYT	TRBV7-9
ASSQVGQGAEAF	TRBV4-3
ASTPPGVSTDTQY	TRBV6-5
SGASFYEQY	TRBV20-1
ASGKEGLNEQF	TRBV12-3/TRBV12-4
ASTWTGRVNTEAF	TRBV19
SALQRVSSYEQY	TRBV20-1
ASGTYPSNKQY	TRBV27
ASSFPHRASNQPQH	TRBV12-3/TRBV12-4
ASSRQDYGYT	TRBV12-3/TRBV12-4